This T cell receptor (beta chain) was retrieved from a study of blood T cell repertoires in COVID-19 (dated by TCRdb to about 2020). In the study overall: Samples from collaborators originated in the United States, Italy and Spain and spanned both the acute and convalescent phases of COVID-19. The samples were drawn from two sources: the first 160 participants of the ongoing ImmuneRACE study, and 1,254 subjects contributed by 6 global collaborators. HLA class I and class II types, where available, came from metadata supplied by the sample provider rather than from assay-based typing. A de-identified subject ID, COVID-19 status, age in years and sex were almost always included in the sample metadata. Subjects who had been exposed to COVID-19, were actively infected with it, or had recovered from it provided the deeply sampled blood TCRbeta repertoires that made up the dataset. The prospective study material was composed of cDNA or gDNA derived from T cells, B-cell-depleted T cells, or PBMCs. The repertoires were made available in a free public database intended to serve as a resource for research on the immune response to SARS-CoV-2.

About this clone itself: This clone's antigen is unknown. Per-base qualities were not stored, and no clone one base away is much larger.

In Seattle, one collaborating source enrolled patients while the infection was active and tracked those patients longitudinally over the course of disease. Collaborating institutions collected whole blood in K2EDTA tubes following their own protocols. For TCRbeta analysis, collaborators shipped samples in one of three forms: frozen whole blood, isolated PBMCs, or DNA extracted from either of those sample types. For CDR1 and CDR2, the germline V gene lists MNHEY and SVGAGI. The germline V and J ends show losses of 7 bases and 4 bases respectively, and no gene match explains 8 bases of the junction. The CDR3 spans 14 residues, from the cysteine through the phenylalanine. Only the CDR3 DNA stays, 42 bases, in frame from base 1. Broad study findings and their caveats: The quantity of clinical and demographic metadata differed by source and by participant and was supplied without curation.

The immunoSEQ Assay, a bias-controlled multiplex PCR, was used to amplify TCRbeta CDR3 regions from genomic DNA. On the study's bioinformatics: The number of nucleated cells in each sample was estimated by amplification of reference gene primers within the assay. To quantify the absolute abundance of each unique TCRbeta CDR3 rearrangement, sequence reads were collapsed and filtered. For each sample, productive Simpson clonality was calculated as the square root of Simpson's diversity index over productive rearrangements. TCRdb carries this immuneACCESS record with in-frame sequences only. Its versions omit some clonotypes, under half of them owing to an unresolved V gene in the studies checked, with the rest unexplained. D and trimming come from the DNA, and the V and J calls and clone size come from that table. Present in this sample are approximately 200,000 clones, about 85% of which were seen just once. Around a sixth of the sample goes to the ten largest clones.

The clonotype originates from a person aged 70 to 80 with COVID-19, enrolled during active disease. This chain is built from TRBV6-5 and TRBJ1-2, with 8 bases in between that match TRBD1. The sample comprised peripheral blood. The CDR3 region has the sequence CASNPTGEVYGYTF. The sequenced DNA is TGTGCCAGCAATCCGACAGGGGAGGTCTATGGCTACACCTTC.